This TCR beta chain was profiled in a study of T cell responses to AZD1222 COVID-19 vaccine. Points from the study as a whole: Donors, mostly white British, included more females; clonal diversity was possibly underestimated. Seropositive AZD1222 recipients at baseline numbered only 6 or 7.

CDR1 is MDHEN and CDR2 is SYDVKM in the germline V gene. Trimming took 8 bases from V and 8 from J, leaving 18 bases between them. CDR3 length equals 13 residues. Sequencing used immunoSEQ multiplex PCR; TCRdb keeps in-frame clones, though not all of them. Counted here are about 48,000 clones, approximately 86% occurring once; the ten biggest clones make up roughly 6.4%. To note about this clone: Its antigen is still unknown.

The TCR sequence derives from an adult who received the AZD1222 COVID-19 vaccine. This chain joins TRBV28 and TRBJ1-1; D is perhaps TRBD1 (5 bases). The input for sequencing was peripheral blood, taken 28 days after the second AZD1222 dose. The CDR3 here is CASQRLGGWEAFF. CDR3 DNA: TGTGCCAGCCAACGGCTGGGGGGATGGGAAGCTTTCTTT.